The rows below give T cell receptor beta chains drawn from one sample of a study of CD8 T cells in ankylosing spondylitis. TCRdb re-called the 5' RACE reads through MiXCR, storing one row per CDR3 protein. There are about 150,000 distinct CDR3 sequences in the sample; 25% to 35% occur only once, and 6% lies in the top ten. Sequences were obtained from synovial fluid, either unsorted or a sorted T cell fraction (not recorded which). Receptor source: a male donor with ankylosing spondylitis. The CDR3 runs from the conserved cysteine through the conserved F or W. D genes are given only for firm matches. The listing skips clone size in some rows; elsewhere it reads once, few, many or a size class.

abundance,len,d_gene,v_gene,j_gene,CDR3aa,CDR3nt
-,14,TRBD1,TRBV6-1,TRBJ2-1,CASRRDSTHNEQFF,TGTGCCAGCAGAAGGGACAGTACTCACAATGAGCAGTTCTTC
-,13,-,TRBV25-1,TRBJ2-5,CASSPQIRETQYF,TGTGCCAGCAGTCCACAAATCAGGGAGACCCAGTACTTC
-,15,-,TRBV7-2,TRBJ1-4,CASSTSGLGSEKLFF,TGTGCCAGCAGCACCAGCGGGTTGGGGAGTGAAAAACTGTTTTTT
-,13,TRBD1,TRBV28,TRBJ1-2,CASTFYTGAGYTF,TGTGCCAGCACCTTTTACACAGGGGCGGGCTACACCTTC
many,13,-,TRBV20-1,TRBJ1-4,CSAKYGGIEKLFF,TGCAGTGCTAAGTATGGCGGTATTGAAAAACTGTTTTTT
-,16,-,TRBV20-1,TRBJ2-1,CSAKVSRGSEGNEQFF,TGCAGTGCTAAAGTTTCCAGGGGGTCGGAGGGAAATGAGCAGTTCTTC
many,14,-,TRBV11-2,TRBJ1-6,CASSLAVSNSPLHF,TGTGCCAGCAGCTTAGCCGTTTCTAATTCACCCCTCCACTTT
-,16,-,TRBV12-3/TRBV12-4,TRBJ1-2,CASSLGLGRVQYGYTF,TGTGCCAGCAGTTTGGGCCTGGGTAGGGTACAGTATGGCTACACCTTC
-,12,-,TRBV7-2,TRBJ2-7,CASSLESFKQYF,TGTGCCAGCAGCTTAGAGTCTTTTAAGCAGTACTTC
few,15,TRBD1,TRBV28,TRBJ1-5,CASTQRQGWNQPQHF,TGTGCCAGCACCCAAAGACAGGGGTGGAATCAGCCCCAGCATTTT
-,14,TRBD1,TRBV12-3/TRBV12-4,TRBJ1-1,CASSRRDRGKEAFF,TGTGCCAGCAGTAGGAGGGACAGGGGAAAGGAAGCTTTCTTT
many,14,-,TRBV20-1,TRBJ2-3,CSAPGGPALGTQYF,TGCAGTGCCCCGGGCGGTCCAGCCCTAGGTACGCAGTATTTT
-,16,-,TRBV5-1,TRBJ2-2,CASSLVPGLDAGELFF,TGCGCCAGCAGCTTGGTCCCAGGGCTAGACGCCGGGGAGCTGTTTTTT
few,12,TRBD1,TRBV7-2,TRBJ1-1,CASRYRGTEAFF,TGTGCCAGCAGGTACAGGGGTACTGAAGCTTTCTTT
-,20,TRBD2,TRBV4-2,TRBJ2-7,CASRESVPSGGRLSSYEQYF,TGTGCCAGCCGCGAATCCGTGCCTAGCGGGGGTCGTTTGTCCTCCTACGAGCAGTACTTC
-,14,TRBD1,TRBV7-6,TRBJ1-1,CASSFPGQGTEAFF,TGTGCCAGCAGCTTCCCGGGACAGGGCACTGAAGCTTTCTTT
-,11,-,TRBV29-1,TRBJ1-2,CSVESYYGYTF,TGCAGCGTTGAATCGTACTATGGCTACACCTTC
few,16,TRBD2,TRBV11-2,TRBJ2-1,CASSLKGLAGDNEQFF,TGTGCCAGCAGCTTAAAAGGGCTCGCGGGGGACAATGAGCAGTTCTTC
-,16,-,TRBV5-1,TRBJ1-4,CASSYGTGPGGEKLFF,TGCGCCAGCAGCTACGGTACAGGGCCGGGGGGCGAAAAACTGTTTTTT
-,16,-,TRBV12-3/TRBV12-4,TRBJ1-6,CASSEQQVSYNSPLHF,TGTGCCAGCAGTGAGCAACAGGTCTCCTATAATTCACCCCTCCACTTT
-,15,TRBD1,TRBV5-8,TRBJ1-1,CASSYGQEVNTEAFF,TGTGCCAGCAGCTACGGACAGGAGGTGAACACTGAAGCTTTCTTT
-,12,-,TRBV6-1,TRBJ2-7,CASSEELREQYF,TGTGCCAGCAGTGAAGAATTGCGCGAGCAGTACTTC
many,15,-,TRBV3-1,TRBJ2-7,CASSPQNKGSYEQYF,TGTGCCAGCAGCCCACAAAACAAGGGATCCTACGAGCAGTACTTC
-,16,-,TRBV12-3/TRBV12-4,TRBJ2-7,CASSPVGSGISYEQYF,TGTGCCAGCAGCCCAGTAGGGTCAGGGATCTCCTACGAGCAGTACTTC
few,15,TRBD2,TRBV24-1,TRBJ2-3,CATSVRGSRTDTQYF,TGTGCCACCAGTGTTCGCGGGAGCCGCACAGATACGCAGTATTTT
-,15,-,TRBV5-5,TRBJ1-1,CASSLGNRQVTEAFF,TGTGCCAGCAGCTTGGGGAACAGGCAGGTCACTGAAGCTTTCTTT
-,14,-,TRBV7-6,TRBJ1-3,CASSLGLSGTTIYF,TGTGCCAGCAGCTTAGGTCTCTCTGGAACCACCATATATTTT
-,12,-,TRBV5-5,TRBJ1-1,CASSLLRAEAFF,TGTGCCAGCAGCTTATTACGGGCTGAAGCTTTCTTT
-,15,-,TRBV19,TRBJ2-6,CASSIAGSGANVLTF,TGTGCCAGTAGTATAGCAGGCTCTGGGGCCAACGTCCTGACTTTC
many,15,-,TRBV13,TRBJ2-1,CASSSRGLPYNEQFF,TGTGCCAGCAGCTCCCGCGGACTGCCCTACAATGAGCAGTTCTTC
many,14,-,TRBV6-1,TRBJ1-2,CASRTGRGAGGYTF,TGTGCCAGCCGAACGGGTCGAGGGGCCGGAGGCTACACCTTC
-,18,-,TRBV6-5,TRBJ1-1,CASSYSVTSPIQNTEAFF,TGTGCCAGCAGTTACTCGGTAACTTCCCCAATACAGAACACTGAAGCTTTCTTT
few,13,-,TRBV5-1,TRBJ2-7,CASSFSPSYEQYF,TGCGCCAGCAGTTTCTCCCCCTCCTACGAGCAGTACTTC
-,13,-,TRBV18,TRBJ1-1,CASSAWGDTEAFF,TGTGCCAGCTCAGCCTGGGGGGACACTGAAGCTTTCTTT
-,14,TRBD1,TRBV2,TRBJ1-5,CASIWTGVNQPQHF,TGTGCCAGCATCTGGACAGGGGTCAATCAGCCCCAGCATTTT
many,14,-,TRBV6-1,TRBJ2-1,CASSPTRHNNEQFF,TGTGCCAGCAGTCCCACCCGGCATAACAATGAGCAGTTCTTC
-,15,-,TRBV18,TRBJ1-2,CASSQETGANYGYTF,TGTGCCAGCTCACAGGAGACAGGAGCTAACTATGGCTACACCTTC
-,15,TRBD1,TRBV3-1,TRBJ1-2,CASSHRTGKNYGYTF,TGTGCCAGCAGCCACCGGACAGGGAAGAACTATGGCTACACCTTC
-,13,-,TRBV12-3/TRBV12-4,TRBJ2-7,CASSTWTAYEQYF,TGTGCCAGCAGTACATGGACGGCCTACGAGCAGTACTTC
-,13,-,TRBV20-1,TRBJ1-6,CSARRVHNSPLHF,TGCAGTGCTCGCCGGGTCCATAATTCACCCCTCCACTTT
-,19,TRBD2,TRBV20-1,TRBJ2-1,CSAKQGLAGGPFSYNEQFF,TGCAGTGCGAAACAAGGACTAGCGGGAGGCCCATTCTCCTACAATGAGCAGTTCTTC
few,11,-,TRBV20-1,TRBJ2-7,CSASGSYEQYF,TGCAGTGCTAGCGGGAGTTACGAGCAGTACTTC